The TCR beta chain described here comes from a study of response to subunit inactivated influenza vaccine. Germline CDR1 is LGHDT and CDR2 is YNNKEL (reference sequence). The V gene end was trimmed by 1 base and the J gene end by 0 bases; junction bases not matched to a gene: 8. This CDR3 region has 19 residues. This clonotype was seen only a few times. Antigen: not known. TCRdb analysed the RT-PCR reads with MiXCR anew, one entry per CDR3 protein. Among around 570,000 distinct CDR3 sequences, 7.6% were seen once, and the ten largest hold approximately 13%. Findings and caveats of the study: The authors suggested that every seasonal influenza vaccination recruits few new T cells.

This sample comprised PBMCs from blood, obtained less than 30 months after vaccination. This clonotype was obtained from a man aged 50 to 75 who received an inactivated influenza vaccine. The V and J genes are TRBV3-1 and TRBJ2-1, with TRBD2 identical over 11 bases. CDR3 nucleotides: TGTGCCAGCAGCCAAGGACCCAGTCTAGCGGGGGGCTCCTACAATGAGCAGTTCTTC. This encodes CASSQGPSLAGGSYNEQFF.